The rows below give T cell receptor beta chains drawn from one sample of a study of blood T cell repertoires in COVID-19. Method: immunoSEQ multiplex PCR; TCRdb's copy keeps in-frame clones and lacks some. The sample has a few hundred thousand clones, around 84% seen once. What was sequenced was PBMCs or T cells enriched from blood (not recorded which). The source is a woman younger than 30 who had recovered from COVID-19. The CDR3 runs from the conserved cysteine through the conserved F or W. The order of the fields is clone size, J gene, D gene, V gene, CDR3 DNA, CDR3 protein. A D gene is named only where the DNA matches it firmly. Size is omitted from some rows. Given values are once, few, many or a class for expanded clones.

- TRBJ2-3 - TRBV7-8 TGTGCCAGCAGCTTAGTCCAACAAGATACGCAGTATTTT CASSLVQQDTQYF
- TRBJ2-2 - TRBV3-1/TRBV3-2 TGTGCCAGCAGGTTCGCCGGGGAGCTGTTTTTT CASRFAGELFF
- TRBJ1-1 - TRBV5-3 TGTGCCAGAAGCTTGGTCAGGTTGAACACTGAAGCTTTCTTT CARSLVRLNTEAFF
- TRBJ1-2 TRBD1 TRBV9 TGTGCCAGCAGCGCTGACAGGGCTCGGGGGAACTATGGCTACACCTTC CASSADRARGNYGYTF
once TRBJ1-6 - TRBV2 TGTGCCAGCAGTGAACCGGGTTCACCCCTCCACTTT CASSEPGSPLHF
- TRBJ1-3 - TRBV28 TGTGCCAGCAGTTTAGTCCCGGGTAGCTCTGGAAACACCATATATTTT CASSLVPGSSGNTIYF
- TRBJ2-3 - TRBV6-2/TRBV6-3 TGTGCCAGCAGTTACACGTACAGGGATACGCAGTATTTT CASSYTYRDTQYF
- TRBJ2-1 TRBD2 TRBV3-1/TRBV3-2 TGTGCCAGCAGCCCACGGACTAGCGGGAGGCGGTTCAATGAGCAGTTCTTC CASSPRTSGRRFNEQFF
- TRBJ2-5 - TRBV6-1 TGTGCCAGCAGTGATTGGTCCAGGGGTACAGAGACCCAGTACTTC CASSDWSRGTETQYF
- TRBJ1-3 TRBD1 TRBV5-1 TGCGCCAGCAGGGAGACCGGGACAGGGACTGGAAACACCATATATTTT CASRETGTGTGNTIYF
- TRBJ1-1 TRBD1 TRBV13 TGTGCCAGCAGCGGACGACAGGGGATGAACACTGAAGCTTTCTTT CASSGRQGMNTEAFF
- TRBJ1-5 TRBD1 TRBV28 TGTGCCAGCAGTTCGGGACAGGGCAATCAGCCCCAGCATTTT CASSSGQGNQPQHF
- TRBJ2-7 - TRBV28 TGTGCCAGCAGTCACCAGGGGCTGTACGCCTACGAGCAGTACTTC CASSHQGLYAYEQYF
few TRBJ2-2 TRBD2 TRBV10-3 TGTGCCATCAGGCCTGCGCCGGGACTAGCGGGGGGGCCTGACGGGGAGCTGTTTTTT CAIRPAPGLAGGPDGELFF
once TRBJ2-3 TRBD2 TRBV5-1 TGCGCCAGCAGTCTGGGACTAGCGGGAGTAATAGATACGCAGTATTTT CASSLGLAGVIDTQYF
- TRBJ2-1 TRBD1 TRBV18 TGTGCCAGCTCACCGACAGGGGGAACGGGATACAATGAGCAGTTCTTC CASSPTGGTGYNEQFF
- TRBJ1-1 TRBD1 TRBV5-1 TGCGCCAGCAGCTTACAACCACAGGGGAGGTCAGTGAACACTGAAGCTTTCTTT CASSLQPQGRSVNTEAFF
- TRBJ2-1 TRBD1 TRBV7-9 TGTGCCAGCAGCGAGGGGGCGGCCTCCTACAATGAGCAGTTCTTC CASSEGAASYNEQFF
- TRBJ2-1 TRBD2 TRBV9 TGTGCCAGCAGCCCCACTAGCGTTTTTTACAATGAGCAGTTCTTC CASSPTSVFYNEQFF
- TRBJ1-1 - TRBV3-1/TRBV3-2 TGTGCCAGCAGCCAAGGTTTAGCTGGCGTGAACACTGAAGCTTTCTTT CASSQGLAGVNTEAFF
- TRBJ1-2 TRBD1 TRBV6-5 TGTGCCAGCAGACAGGGGGCAGGAGGCTACACCTTC CASRQGAGGYTF
- TRBJ1-4 TRBD1 TRBV3-1/TRBV3-2 TGTGCCAGCAGCCAAGCGCAAGGACAGGGTCTGAATGAAAAACTGTTTTTT CASSQAQGQGLNEKLFF
- TRBJ1-1 - TRBV3-1/TRBV3-2 TGTGCCAGCAGCCAAGGCGGGTTGGGCACTGAAGCTTTCTTT CASSQGGLGTEAFF
- TRBJ2-2 TRBD2 TRBV5-1 TGCGCCAGCAGCCGGACTAGCGGGAGGGAAGGCACCGGGGAGCTGTTTTTT CASSRTSGREGTGELFF
once TRBJ1-6 - TRBV27 TGTGCCAGCAGTTTAGCGGATTATAATTCACCCCTCCACTTT CASSLADYNSPLHF
- TRBJ2-2 - TRBV9 TGTGCCAGCAGCACTAGGACGAACACCGGGGAGCTGTTTTTT CASSTRTNTGELFF
- TRBJ2-2 TRBD1 TRBV30 TGTGCCTCAAGGGGGCAGATGACCGGGGAGCTGTTTTTT CASRGQMTGELFF
- TRBJ1-2 TRBD1 TRBV5-1 TGCGCCAGCAGCGAGACAGGGGCTGACTATGGCTACACCTTC CASSETGADYGYTF
- TRBJ2-3 - TRBV28 TGTGCCAGCAGTTTCGTAGGACAGCAGTATTTT CASSFVGQQYF
once TRBJ2-3 TRBD2 TRBV7-2 TGTGCCAGCAGCTTTTTAGCGGGAGTCCCAGATACGCAGTATTTT CASSFLAGVPDTQYF
- TRBJ1-2 - TRBV7-6 TGTGCCAGCAGCCAAACGGGGTATGGCTACACCTTC CASSQTGYGYTF
- TRBJ2-7 TRBD1 TRBV5-4 TGTGCCAGCAGCTCCGGGACAGGGTTTATCTACGAGCAGTACTTC CASSSGTGFIYEQYF
- TRBJ2-7 - TRBV28 TGTGCCAGCAGTACCGACAGTCCCTACGAGCAGTACTTC CASSTDSPYEQYF
- TRBJ1-1 - TRBV21-1 TGTGCCAGCAGCAAAGATCAGGTTCGGTCGCAGCGGGACTTGAACACTGAAGCTTTCTTT CASSKDQVRSQRDLNTEAFF
- TRBJ2-3 TRBD1 TRBV7-2 TGTGCCAGCAGCCCCCGGACAGGACACACAGATACGCAGTATTTT CASSPRTGHTDTQYF
- TRBJ2-1 TRBD2 TRBV5-5 TGTGCCAGCAGCAGACTAGCGGGAAATGAGCAGTTCTTC CASSRLAGNEQFF
once TRBJ1-2 TRBD1 TRBV28 TGTGCCAGCACCGACAGGGGGCCCAGAAACTATGGCTACACCTTC CASTDRGPRNYGYTF
- TRBJ2-7 TRBD1 TRBV19 TGTGCCAGTGCCGGGACAGGGTTTGGGGAGCAGTACTTC CASAGTGFGEQYF
- TRBJ1-1 - TRBV6-1 TGTGCCAGCAGTGAAAGAGTCACTGAAGCTTTCTTT CASSERVTEAFF
- TRBJ1-1 - TRBV12-3/TRBV12-4 TGTGCCAGCACCCTCGGAGGGAGCACTGAAGCTTTCTTT CASTLGGSTEAFF
- TRBJ2-5 - TRBV28 TGTGCCAGCAGTAGGACAGAGATTAACCAAGAGACCCAGTACTTC CASSRTEINQETQYF
- TRBJ2-3 TRBD2 TRBV7-9 TGTGCCGGCAGCTCGGGACTAGCGGGCCCTGGCACAGATACGCAGTATTTT CAGSSGLAGPGTDTQYF
- TRBJ2-1 TRBD2 TRBV7-6 TGTGCCAGCAGCTTATTAGGAGCGGGGGGGTCTCGGGAGCAGTTCTTC CASSLLGAGGSREQFF
- TRBJ2-4 - TRBV7-3 TGTGCCAGCAGCTTAAAGACGAGGTGTTGCTGTGGCAAAAACATTCAGTACTTC CASSLKTRCCCGKNIQYF
- TRBJ1-1 - TRBV9 TGTGCCAGCAGCGTAGGCACGAGGGAAACTGAAGCTTTCTTT CASSVGTRETEAFF
- TRBJ2-1 - TRBV28 TGTGCCAGCAGTGAGTCTAGCGCGAGCTCCTACAATGAGCAGTTCTTC CASSESSASSYNEQFF
- TRBJ2-3 TRBD2 TRBV11-1 TGTGCCAGCAGCTATCTAGCGGGTGGCACAGATACGCAGTATTTT CASSYLAGGTDTQYF
- TRBJ2-3 TRBD2 TRBV19 TGTGCCAGTAGTACAGGCCCCCGCGGGGGGGGTACAGATACGCAGTATTTT CASSTGPRGGGTDTQYF
- TRBJ1-4 - TRBV5-6 TGTGCCAGCAGCGCGTTCGCTGAGGCAACTAATGAAAAACTGTTTTTT CASSAFAEATNEKLFF
- TRBJ1-4 TRBD1 TRBV6-5 TGTGCCAGCAGACCGGGACAGTCAACTAATGAAAAACTGTTTTTT CASRPGQSTNEKLFF
- TRBJ2-5 TRBD1 TRBV7-3 TGTGCCAGCAGCCGACAGGGGAAAGAGACCCAGTACTTC CASSRQGKETQYF
- TRBJ1-2 - TRBV4-1 TGCGCCAGCAGCCAAGATACGGTTTCTGGCTACACCTTC CASSQDTVSGYTF
once TRBJ2-5 TRBD2 TRBV6-2/TRBV6-3 TGTGCCAGCAGCGACCTCGGGCTAGCGGGGGCTTTACAAGAGACCCAGTACTTC CASSDLGLAGALQETQYF
- TRBJ2-2 - TRBV10-3 TGTGCCATCAGGCAGGGCGGTAACACCGGGGAGCTGTTTTTT CAIRQGGNTGELFF
- TRBJ2-5 TRBD1 TRBV19 TGTGCCAGTAGCACAGGGGATCAAGAGACCCAGTACTTC CASSTGDQETQYF
- TRBJ2-2 TRBD1 TRBV15 TGTGCCACCAGCAGACAATTGGGGACAGGGGAGGACACCGGGGAGCTGTTTTTT CATSRQLGTGEDTGELFF
- TRBJ2-7 - TRBV18 TGTGCCAGCTCAAATACAGGGATCGAGCAGTACTTC CASSNTGIEQYF
few TRBJ1-1 TRBD1 TRBV27 TGTGCCAGCAGGCGGGACAGAATGAACACTGAAGCTTTCTTT CASRRDRMNTEAFF